Listed below are T cell receptor beta chains from one sample, sequenced in a study of neoadjuvant nivolumab and ipilimumab in lung cancer. Produced via immunoSEQ multiplex PCR; TCRdb's table is partial and in-frame only. In the table there are 8,000 to 10,000 clones, roughly 80% of which are singletons. The material sequenced was tumor tissue, taken after neoadjuvant nivolumab, alone or with ipilimumab, at or shortly before surgery. Receptors originate from an adult with non-small cell lung cancer. The CDR3 runs from the conserved cysteine through the conserved F or W. D genes are given only for firm matches. Clone size appears in some rows only: once, few, many, or a class for an expanded clone.

d_call	clone_size	v_call	j_call	cdr3_nt	cdr3_aa
.	.	TRBV5-5	TRBJ2-3	TGTGCCAGCAGCTTCCCCCCCAGAAACACAGATACGCAGTATTTT	CASSFPPRNTDTQYF
.	.	TRBV5-8	TRBJ2-7	TGTGCCAGCAGCTTTTGGGGCGGGCCAACAGGGAGGCCCTACGAGCAGTACTTC	CASSFWGGPTGRPYEQYF
TRBD1	.	TRBV25-1	TRBJ1-4	TGTGCCAGCAGTGACTCTAGGGGGCGGTTTGAAAAACTGTTTTTT	CASSDSRGRFEKLFF
TRBD1	once	TRBV28	TRBJ2-2	TGTGCCAGCAGTTCCCCCGTGACAGGGGCGAACACCGGGGAGCTGTTTTTT	CASSSPVTGANTGELFF
TRBD1	.	TRBV28	TRBJ2-7	TGTGCCAGCAGTCAAACCTTCCCGTGGGACAGGGGTTCATCCTACGAGCAGTACTTC	CASSQTFPWDRGSSYEQYF
TRBD2	few	TRBV7-8	TRBJ2-5	TGTGCCAGCAGCTTAGATTTAGCGGGAGGTTTAGAGACCCAGTACTTC	CASSLDLAGGLETQYF
.	.	TRBV10-2	TRBJ1-2	TGCGCCAGCAGCGACAGGAACTATGGCTACACCTTC	CASSDRNYGYTF
TRBD2	.	TRBV5-1	TRBJ2-3	TGCGCCAGCCAGGTAGCGGGCCCAGAAGCGGGCACAGATACGCAGTATTTT	CASQVAGPEAGTDTQYF
TRBD2	.	TRBV5-1	TRBJ2-5	TGCGCCAGCAGCTTGGGGAGCTCGGGACTAGCGGGAGGGCTAGAGACCCAGTACTTC	CASSLGSSGLAGGLETQYF
.	.	TRBV18	TRBJ1-3	TGTGCCAGCTCACCAAGACAGGGAAACACCATATATTTT	CASSPRQGNTIYF
TRBD1	.	TRBV7-8	TRBJ1-5	TGTGCCAGCAGCTTAACAGGGGCACTCAATCAGCCCCAGCATTTT	CASSLTGALNQPQHF
TRBD2	.	TRBV7-9	TRBJ2-5	TGTGCCAGCAGCTTCACTAGCGTCCAAGAGACCCAGTACTTC	CASSFTSVQETQYF
.	.	TRBV28	TRBJ2-7	TGTGCCAGCAGTTCGGGGATTTTTCTAACCGACTCCTACGAGCAGTACTTC	CASSSGIFLTDSYEQYF
TRBD1	once	TRBV4-1	TRBJ2-7	TGCGCCAGCAGCACTGCCCGGGGACAGCACTACGAGCAGTACTTC	CASSTARGQHYEQYF
.	.	TRBV30	TRBJ1-2	TGTGCCTGGAGTCTTTCGCAGGGCTACACCTTC	CAWSLSQGYTF
.	.	TRBV9	TRBJ2-2	TGTGCCAGCAGCGTAGGGGCGAGGCTAGCTGACACCGGGGAGCTGTTTTTT	CASSVGARLADTGELFF
.	.	TRBV18	TRBJ2-1	TGTGCCAGCTCTTTACTAGTTGACAATGAGCAGTTCTTC	CASSLLVDNEQFF
TRBD1	.	TRBV4-1	TRBJ2-7	TGCGCCAGCAGCCAAGATGGGACAGGGTCACGGGAGCAGTACTTC	CASSQDGTGSREQYF
TRBD2	.	TRBV5-6	TRBJ2-2	TGTGCCAGCAGGAAGAGGCTAGCGGGAGTTAACACCGGGGAGCTGTTTTTT	CASRKRLAGVNTGELFF
TRBD2	few	TRBV27	TRBJ2-7	TGTGCCAGCAGTTTATCAGGGCGGGGGGACTACGAGCAGTACTTC	CASSLSGRGDYEQYF
TRBD2	.	TRBV18	TRBJ2-5	TGTGCCAGCTCAGCATATAGCGGGGGGCAAGAGACCCAGTACTTC	CASSAYSGGQETQYF
TRBD2	once	TRBV19	TRBJ2-7	TGTGCCAGTAGGGCCTACGGGAGGGCCGGTGACGAGCAGTACTTC	CASRAYGRAGDEQYF
.	.	TRBV18	TRBJ1-1	TGTGCCAGCTCACCTTCGCCTGACACGAACACTGAAGCTTTCTTT	CASSPSPDTNTEAFF
TRBD2	.	TRBV7-2	TRBJ2-7	TGTGCCAGCAGCCCGGGGGGGCCCGAGCAGTACTTC	CASSPGGPEQYF
.	.	TRBV6-5	TRBJ2-5	TGTGCCAGCAGTTACCAGGGTCGGCAGCAAGAGACCCAGTACTTC	CASSYQGRQQETQYF
.	.	TRBV29-1	TRBJ2-1	TGCAGCGCCACCTACAATGAGCAGTTCTTC	CSATYNEQFF
.	once	TRBV4-3	TRBJ1-4	TGCGCCAGCAGCCAAGGGGTTGCAACTAATGAAAAACTGTTTTTT	CASSQGVATNEKLFF
.	.	TRBV5-1	TRBJ2-3	TGCGCCAGCAGCTTGGGGACAGACCCCTTTACGCAGTATTTT	CASSLGTDPFTQYF
TRBD2	.	TRBV13	TRBJ2-7	TGTGCCAGCAGCCCACGCAGCGGGAGTCGGACCTACGAGCAGTACTTC	CASSPRSGSRTYEQYF
.	.	TRBV5-1	TRBJ2-1	TGCGCCAGCAGCTTGGGACTAAACGTTTACAATGAGCAGTTCTTC	CASSLGLNVYNEQFF
TRBD1	.	TRBV5-1	TRBJ1-4	TGCGCCAGCAGCTTGGGACAGGGGGCCCCTAATGAAAAACTGTTTTTT	CASSLGQGAPNEKLFF
.	.	TRBV9	TRBJ1-3	TGTGCCAGCAGCCCACAGGGCGGTGGAAACACCATATATTTT	CASSPQGGGNTIYF
.	.	TRBV6-6	TRBJ2-1	TGTGCCAGCAGTTACGACAGCGTTAATGAGCAGTTCTTC	CASSYDSVNEQFF
.	.	TRBV5-1	TRBJ2-6	TGCGCCAGCAGCCCTGGTGGCTCTGGGGCCAACGTCCTGACTTTC	CASSPGGSGANVLTF
.	.	TRBV11-1	TRBJ2-7	TGTGCCAGCAGCCTACGCTTACTGGGTAAACCGGCTGACGAGCAGTACTTC	CASSLRLLGKPADEQYF
.	few	TRBV5-1	TRBJ2-5	TGCGCCAGCAGCTTCGGCCAGGGCCAAGAGACCCAGTACTTC	CASSFGQGQETQYF
.	.	TRBV5-4	TRBJ2-2	TGTGCCAGCAGCTTGGACCGTAGGAACACCGGGGAGCTGTTTTTT	CASSLDRRNTGELFF
.	.	TRBV5-6	TRBJ2-1	TGTGCCAGCAGCTTGGCCAATGTCTTAAATCAGTTCTTC	CASSLANVLNQFF
.	once	TRBV4-1	TRBJ2-3	TGCGCCAGCAGCCATGAACGGGGGAACACAGATACGCAGTATTTT	CASSHERGNTDTQYF
TRBD2	.	TRBV5-5	TRBJ2-2	TGTGCCAGCAGCTTGGGACTAGCGGTAATAAACACCGGGGAGCTGTTTTTT	CASSLGLAVINTGELFF
.	.	TRBV7-8	TRBJ2-3	TGTGCCAGCAGCCCATCCCAGTGGGCTAGCACAGATACGCAGTATTTT	CASSPSQWASTDTQYF
TRBD2	.	TRBV15	TRBJ2-1	TGTGCCACCAGCAGGTACCTAGCGGGAGATACATACAATGAGCAGTTCTTC	CATSRYLAGDTYNEQFF
.	.	TRBV5-1	TRBJ2-1	TGCGCCAGCAGTCCGGATACCAATGAGCAGTTCTTC	CASSPDTNEQFF
.	.	TRBV5-5	TRBJ2-7	TGTGCCAGCAGCTTGACGGCCAGGACCTACGAGCAGTACTTC	CASSLTARTYEQYF
.	.	TRBV29-1	TRBJ1-5	TGCAGCGACACCAGCTCCGCGGGAGGCAATCAGCCCCAGCATTTT	CSDTSSAGGNQPQHF
.	.	TRBV11-3	TRBJ2-1	TGTGCCAGCAGCTTAGATTCCCTCTCCTACAATGAGCAGTTCTTC	CASSLDSLSYNEQFF
.	.	TRBV6-6	TRBJ1-3	TGTGCCAGCAAGGCCTCTGGAAACACCATATATTTT	CASKASGNTIYF
TRBD1	.	TRBV5-1	TRBJ2-7	TGCGCCAGCAGCTCCCCGGGACAGGGATCCTTCGAGCAGTACTTC	CASSSPGQGSFEQYF
.	few	TRBV28	TRBJ2-7	TGTGCCAGCAGTAGTCTAAAGGGAACCTCCTACGAGCAGTACTTC	CASSSLKGTSYEQYF
.	.	TRBV15	TRBJ2-2	TGTGCCACCAGCAGAGAGACAGGTACCCTCACCGGGGAGCTGTTTTTT	CATSRETGTLTGELFF